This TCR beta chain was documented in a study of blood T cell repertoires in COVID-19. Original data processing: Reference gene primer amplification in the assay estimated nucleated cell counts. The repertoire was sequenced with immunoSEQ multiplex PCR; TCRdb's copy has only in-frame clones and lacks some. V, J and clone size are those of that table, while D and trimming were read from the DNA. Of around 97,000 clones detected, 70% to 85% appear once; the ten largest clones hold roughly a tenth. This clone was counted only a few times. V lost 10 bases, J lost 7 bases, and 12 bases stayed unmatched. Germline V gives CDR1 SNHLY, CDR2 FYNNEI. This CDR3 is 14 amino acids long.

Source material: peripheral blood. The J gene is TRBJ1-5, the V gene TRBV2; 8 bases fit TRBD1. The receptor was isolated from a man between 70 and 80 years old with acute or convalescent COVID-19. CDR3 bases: TGTGCCACAGGAGGACAGGGAAGTAGCCAGCCCCAGCATTTT. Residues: CATGGQGSSQPQHF.